This TCR beta chain was identified during a study of identical twins. V lost 0 bases and J lost 4, with 12 bases in between. The germline V gene encodes CDR1 LNHNV and CDR2 YYDKDF (reference sequence). CDR3 length: 16 residues. TCRdb re-analysed the 5' RACE reads in MiXCR, keeping a single row per CDR3 protein. There are about 450,000 distinct CDR3 sequences in the sample; under 20% occur only once, and around 12% lies in the top ten. Study-wide results and caveats: A lower insertion count was a feature of abundant cord blood beta clonotypes, with no such feature in memory repertoires. Diverse VJ usage suggested most zero-insertion clonotypes were not invariant T cells.

This clonotype has ten or more counts. The target antigen is unknown. The TCR was taken from a man aged 50 to 60 in good health. The sample consisted of naive T cells sorted from blood. The chain is built from TRBV15 and TRBJ2-2; a possible D gene is TRBD1 (6 bases). The CDR3 sequence: CATSRDAGTSTGELFF. CDR3 DNA sequence: TGTGCCACCAGCAGAGATGCCGGGACAAGCACCGGGGAGCTGTTTTTT.